The rows below give T cell receptor beta chains drawn from one sample of a study of blood T cells in healthy people across ages. TCRdb reanalysed the 5' RACE reads using MiXCR and keeps one entry per CDR3 protein. The table has about 1.6 million distinct CDR3 sequences, approximately 32% seen once. Specimen: blood. The receptors were gathered from a woman in her twenties or thirties in good health. Each CDR3 is given with its conserved first and last residue. A D gene is named only where the DNA matches it firmly. Rows may omit the clone size; those that give it use once, few, many or a size class.

D gene	V gene	J gene	clone size	CDR3 DNA	CDR3 protein
NA	TRBV5-1	TRBJ2-1	few	TGCGCCAGCAGCTTGGCCACATGGTACAATGAGCAGTTCTTC	CASSLATWYNEQFF
NA	TRBV11-2	TRBJ2-7	once	TGTGCCAGCAGCTCCCTCCCTAGCCAAAGCTCCTACGAGCAGTACTTC	CASSSLPSQSSYEQYF
TRBD2	TRBV15	TRBJ2-1	NA	TGTGCCACCGGCAGGGTTAGCGGGAGGCTTGGCAATGAGCAGTTCTTC	CATGRVSGRLGNEQFF
TRBD2	TRBV5-1	TRBJ2-5	NA	TGCGCCAGCAGCTTGGCAGCGGGGGAGCTAAAAGAGACCCAGTACTTC	CASSLAAGELKETQYF
NA	TRBV30	TRBJ1-1	NA	TGTGCCTGGAGGGGACTAACGAACACTGAAGCTTTCTTT	CAWRGLTNTEAFF
NA	TRBV12-3/TRBV12-4	TRBJ2-5	many	TGTGCCAGCATGGAGGGGGGGCGGGAGACCCAGTACTTC	CASMEGGRETQYF
TRBD2	TRBV7-9	TRBJ2-7	NA	TGTGCCAGCAGCTACCTAGCGGGGGGCCCTAACGGGGCCCAGTACTTC	CASSYLAGGPNGAQYF
NA	TRBV12-3/TRBV12-4	TRBJ1-2	NA	TGTGCCAGCATTCCCGGGCAGGCCTCATCGAACTATGGCTACACCTTC	CASIPGQASSNYGYTF
NA	TRBV20-1	TRBJ2-5	few	TGCAGTGTTAGTCCCCAGGCGGGAGAGACCCAGTACTTC	CSVSPQAGETQYF
NA	TRBV7-9	TRBJ2-7	NA	TGTGCCAGCAGCTTAGCATCGCGGGGCCCGAACTACGAGCAGTACTTC	CASSLASRGPNYEQYF
TRBD1	TRBV20-1	TRBJ1-1	few	TGCAGTGCTCCAGGACAGGGGGAAGTTGAAGCTTTCTTT	CSAPGQGEVEAFF
NA	TRBV7-9	TRBJ2-7	NA	TGTGCCAGCAGCCCCAGACTAGACAGTTCCTACGAGCAGTACTTC	CASSPRLDSSYEQYF
NA	TRBV5-1	TRBJ2-1	NA	TGCGCCAGCAGCTTGGAAACTTTCTCCTACAATGAGCAGTTCTTC	CASSLETFSYNEQFF
TRBD2	TRBV20-1	TRBJ2-7	few	TGCAGTGCTGGGGGGAGGGGCGGGACCGCCTACGAGCAGTACTTC	CSAGGRGGTAYEQYF
NA	TRBV20-1	TRBJ1-2	NA	TGCAGTGCCTGGACAGAGATTGGGTATGGCTACACCTTC	CSAWTEIGYGYTF
TRBD1	TRBV7-9	TRBJ2-5	NA	TGTGCCAGCAGCTACGGGACCGGGACAGAGCAGTACTTC	CASSYGTGTEQYF
NA	TRBV7-9	TRBJ1-2	NA	TGTGCCAGCAGCTTAAGGGAGCCCGGGGATGGCTACACCTTC	CASSLREPGDGYTF
TRBD1	TRBV7-3	TRBJ2-2	NA	TGTGCCAGCAGCTTAAGGTCGGGTACCGACGTGCGACAGGGGAACACCGGGGAGCTGTTTTTT	CASSLRSGTDVRQGNTGELFF
NA	TRBV11-2	TRBJ2-7	NA	TGTGCCAGCAGCTTAGAGGGGACCGTACACTACGAGCAGTACTTC	CASSLEGTVHYEQYF
TRBD1	TRBV7-2	TRBJ2-7	NA	TGTGCCAGCAGCTATCAGGACAGGGCCTACGAGCAGTACTTC	CASSYQDRAYEQYF
NA	TRBV29-1	TRBJ2-3	few	TGCAGCGGCCGACAGGGTGGGGGGGATACGCAGTATTTT	CSGRQGGGDTQYF
TRBD1	TRBV27	TRBJ2-7	NA	TGTGCCAGCTACCAAACCGGGACAGCGATTTCCTACGAGCAGTACTTC	CASYQTGTAISYEQYF
NA	TRBV7-2	TRBJ2-1	NA	TGTGCCAGCAGCTTAGCAATCAGGATGGCTGAAGCCTACAATGAGCAGTTCTTC	CASSLAIRMAEAYNEQFF
NA	TRBV27	TRBJ2-7	NA	TGTGCCGGCAAGAAGGGTAGGTCCTGCGAGCAGTACTTC	CAGKKGRSCEQYF
TRBD1	TRBV20-1	TRBJ2-7	few	TGCAGTGCTAGTTCCTTTTTGAGGGGGCTCGAGCAGTACTTC	CSASSFLRGLEQYF
TRBD2	TRBV20-1	TRBJ2-7	many	TGCAGTGCTGAGGGGACTAGCGGGGACGAGCAGTACTTC	CSAEGTSGDEQYF
NA	TRBV11-2	TRBJ2-3	NA	TGTGCCAGCAGCTTAGATCCTCTCCGAGGTACTAGCACAGATACGCAGTATTTT	CASSLDPLRGTSTDTQYF
NA	TRBV20-1	TRBJ2-7	NA	TGCAGTGGATGGAGTTCCTACGAGCAGTACTTC	CSGWSSYEQYF
TRBD1	TRBV3-1	TRBJ1-2	NA	TGTGCCAGCAGCCATAGACAGGGCAGGGGCTACACCTTC	CASSHRQGRGYTF
NA	TRBV7-2	TRBJ1-3	NA	TGTGCCAGCGAATCCCGGGGCCTCTCTGGAAACACCATATATTTT	CASESRGLSGNTIYF
NA	TRBV27	TRBJ2-7	NA	TGTGCCAGCAGCCGACAGAACCTCTACGAGCAGTACTTC	CASSRQNLYEQYF
NA	TRBV7-9	TRBJ1-2	few	TGTGCCAGCAGACCAGGACCCTCCAACAACTATGGCTACACCTTC	CASRPGPSNNYGYTF
NA	TRBV5-5	TRBJ1-2	NA	TGTGCCAGCAGCACGGACTTGGGGGGGTATGGCTACACCTTC	CASSTDLGGYGYTF
TRBD2	TRBV4-1	TRBJ2-1	NA	TGCGCCAGCAGCCAGGCTAGCGGGAGGCCCCCCTACAATGAGCAGTTCTTC	CASSQASGRPPYNEQFF
TRBD2	TRBV20-1	TRBJ2-3	NA	TGCAGTGCTAAGCGGGGTGGAGGAACGCAGTATTTT	CSAKRGGGTQYF
NA	TRBV6-5	TRBJ2-7	few	TGTGCCAGCAGTCGTCTGGTGGGAGCGGCCACCTACGAGCAGTACTTC	CASSRLVGAATYEQYF
TRBD1	TRBV29-1	TRBJ1-4	NA	TGCAGCGCCCGAAGGGGGCAGAGAGAGAAACTGTTTTTT	CSARRGQREKLFF
TRBD2	TRBV27	TRBJ2-1	few	TGTGCCAGCAGTTTATCCCAAAACAGACTAGCGGGGGCCTACAATGAGCAGTTCTTC	CASSLSQNRLAGAYNEQFF
TRBD2	TRBV25-1	TRBJ2-3	NA	TGTGCCAGCAGTGAATGGGAGGGGAGTCCAGATACGCAGTATTTT	CASSEWEGSPDTQYF
NA	TRBV6-1	TRBJ2-5	NA	TGTGCCAGCACCTCAGGGCGAAGCCAAGAGACCCAGTACTTC	CASTSGRSQETQYF
TRBD1	TRBV28	TRBJ2-5	NA	TGTGCCAGCAGTTTTCGGGACAGGGGGCGTGAGACCCAGTACTTC	CASSFRDRGRETQYF
TRBD2	TRBV7-6	TRBJ2-5	NA	TGTGCCAGCAGCCGGACTAGCGATGGAGAGACCCAGTACTTC	CASSRTSDGETQYF
NA	TRBV3-1	TRBJ1-1	NA	TGTGCCAGCAGCCAAGATCGGAGTATCAGGGGCGCCGGAACGAACACTGAAGCTTTCTTT	CASSQDRSIRGAGTNTEAFF
TRBD1	TRBV20-1	TRBJ1-1	NA	TGCAGTGCTGCACAGGGGATGGGCACTGAAGCTTTCTTT	CSAAQGMGTEAFF
TRBD1	TRBV6-5	TRBJ1-2	NA	TGTGCCAGCAGTACCGGGACAGGGGCTAACTATGGCTACACCTTC	CASSTGTGANYGYTF
NA	TRBV20-1	TRBJ2-1	NA	TGCAGTGCTAGCTCCCTATCTCATGGATCCTACAATGAGCAGTTCTTC	CSASSLSHGSYNEQFF
NA	TRBV2	TRBJ2-7	NA	TGTGCCAGCAGTGAAGGGCAGGGGATCGACGAGCAGTACTTC	CASSEGQGIDEQYF
TRBD1	TRBV7-2	TRBJ2-7	NA	TGTGCCAGCAGCTTTATGACAGGGCTCTCCTACGAGCAGTACTTC	CASSFMTGLSYEQYF
NA	TRBV6-2/TRBV6-3	TRBJ2-3	few	TGTGCCAGCACCTCATCGGAGGGAAATACGCAGTATTTT	CASTSSEGNTQYF
TRBD1	TRBV12-3/TRBV12-4	TRBJ1-5	NA	TGTGCCAGCTCGGGACAGGCAGGGGGTCAGCCCCAGCATTTT	CASSGQAGGQPQHF
NA	TRBV4-1	TRBJ1-1	few	TGCGCCAGCAGCCAGGACGGACTGCCTGGGGCTTTCTTT	CASSQDGLPGAFF
TRBD1	TRBV6-6	TRBJ1-2	NA	TGTGCCAGCAGGAACAGGGGGCGAACGAGAACCGGAGGCTACACCTTC	CASRNRGRTRTGGYTF
NA	TRBV14	TRBJ2-5	few	TGTGCCAGCAGCCCCTTTCTCGGGGATTTCCAAGAGACCCAGTACTTC	CASSPFLGDFQETQYF
TRBD2	TRBV14	TRBJ2-1	NA	TGTGCCAGCAGCCTGGGGACTAGCGCATACAATGGGCAGTTCTTC	CASSLGTSAYNGQFF
NA	TRBV6-2/TRBV6-3	TRBJ1-4	NA	TGTGCCAGCAGTATTGGGGAAAAACTGTTTTTT	CASSIGEKLFF